A single sample is the source of the 14 T cell receptor beta chains below, sequenced in a study of T cells in localized non-small cell lung cancer. Sequencing was performed with immunoSEQ multiplex PCR; in TCRdb, only in-frame clones are kept and a portion is missing. The data contain nearly 2,500 clones, approximately 33% of them singletons. The source was lung tumor tissue, collected before any cancer treatment. The receptors shown here come from a female donor of 60 years or more with stage II lung adenocarcinoma.

This clone was observed a single time. For the CDR3, the DNA is TGTGCCAGCACGGATAGCACAGATACGCAGTATTTT. This sequence encodes CASTDSTDTQYF. The V call is TRBV28, the J call TRBJ2-3; D is ambiguous. Trimming removed 7 bases from V and 0 bases from J, with 5 bases in between. This CDR3 has 12 amino acids. Germline assignment: CDR1 MDHEN and CDR2 SYDVKM.

The CDR3 loop reads CASTQGNTEAFF. Here the CDR3 DNA reads TGTGCCAGCACACAGGGGAACACTGAAGCTTTCTTT. The chain joins TRBV28 to TRBJ1-1; D may be TRBD1 (6 bases). Trimming shortened V by 7 bases and J by 1 base, and 7 bases separated the two germline ends. This CDR3 contains 12 residues. The germline CDR1 and CDR2 sequences are MDHEN and SYDVKM.

The rearrangement joins TRBV19 to TRBJ2-7; 7 bases are a match to TRBD1. The CDR3 runs to 13 residues. The V segment lost 3 bases and the J segment 4 bases; nucleotides outside the gene matches: 3. Germline V gene sequence: CDR1 LNHDA, CDR2 SQIVND (reference sequence). The CDR3 DNA reads TGTGCCAGTAGTATCGGCAGGGGGTACGAGCAGTACGTC. Residues: CASSIGRGYEQYV.

The chain has TRBV30 and TRBJ2-1; D remains unclear. Per germline, CDR1 GTSNPN and CDR2 SVGIG (reference sequence). Trimming took 2 bases from V and 0 from J, leaving 5 bases between them. CDR3 length: 13 amino acids. In DNA, the CDR3 is TGTGCCTGGAGTTATGGCTCCTACAATGAGCAGTTCTTC. Translating gives CAWSYGSYNEQFF.

This clone has a single count. This chain joins TRBV18 and TRBJ2-3; D uncertain. Trimming took 6 bases from V and 1 from J, leaving 17 bases between them. The V gene's germline CDR1 is KGHSH and CDR2 LQKENI. The CDR3 has 16 amino acids. This CDR3 is CASSPLDQPGTDTQYF. The CDR3 DNA reads TGTGCCAGCTCCCCCTTGGATCAGCCGGGCACAGATACGCAGTATTTT. The full variable domain, in which reference TRBV18 and TRBJ2-3 provide the parts outside the CDR3, is NAGVMQNPRHLVRRRGQEARLRCSPMKGHSHVYWYRQLPEEGLKFMVYLQKENIIDESGMPKERFSAEFPKEGPSILRIQQVVRGDSAAYFCASSPLDQPGTDTQYFGPGTRLTVL.

This clone is large within its sample. The rearrangement links TRBV11-3 to TRBJ1-1; D may be TRBD1 (6 bases). CDR1 and CDR2 from the germline V gene are SGHNT and YENEEA. V was shortened by 3 bases and J by 0 bases, with 14 bases between the two germline ends. CDR3 length: 16 amino acids. CDR3 in amino acids: CASSFTTGLLNTEAFF. CDR3 bases: TGTGCCAGCAGCTTTACTACAGGGTTACTGAACACTGAAGCTTTCTTT.

This rearrangement joins TRBV6-8 to TRBJ1-1; no firm D call. Between the trimmed V and J ends, which lost 2 bases and 1 base, there was a span of 5 bases. The germline V gene encodes CDR1 MNHGY and CDR2 SAAAGT. This CDR3 is built from 13 residues. The CDR3 nucleotides read TGTGCCAGCAGTTACAACAGGAACACTGAAGCTTTCTTT. Protein sequence: CASSYNRNTEAFF.

This clone turned up a few times. This chain uses TRBV29-1 with TRBJ2-1; 10 nucleotides line up with TRBD1. The CDR3 runs to 14 residues. Germline-derived CDR1 and CDR2 are SQVTM and ANQGSEA. Trimming cost V 6 bases and J 9 bases; bases outside gene matches: 11. The CDR3 nucleotides are TGCAGCGTCGACGGGACAGGGGAAGCAGGTGAGCAGTTCTTC. The encoded protein is CSVDGTGEAGEQFF.

This clone was detected a few times. The chain is built from TRBV19 and TRBJ1-3; D is undetermined. Germline V gene data show CDR1 as LNHDA and CDR2 as SQIVND (reference sequence). The CDR3 extends over 13 amino acids. V lost 5 bases and J 4 bases, leaving 9 bases between the germline ends. CDR3 in DNA: TGTGCCAGTAGTCGCCAGGACGGAAACACCATATATTTT. It translates to CASSRQDGNTIYF.

This chain uses TRBV6-8 with TRBJ1-3, with D perhaps matching TRBD1 (5 bases). The CDR3 consists of 16 residues. V lost 7 bases and J 1 base, leaving 17 bases between the germline ends. The germline CDR1 and CDR2 sequences are MNHGY and SAAAGT. Written as DNA, the CDR3 is TGTGCCAGCACCGACTCTGGGGCACCTTCTGGAAACACCATATATTTT. Its translation is CASTDSGAPSGNTIYF.

This clone was seen a few times. V and J are TRBV9 and TRBJ1-1; maybe TRBD1 (6 bases). This CDR3 region has 14 residues. Germline-derived CDR1 and CDR2 are SGDLS and YYNGEE. Trimming shortened V by 7 bases and J by 7 bases, and 20 bases separated the two germline ends. CDR3 sequence reads: CASWRDRTEGEAFF. As DNA, the CDR3 is TGTGCCAGCTGGAGAGACAGGACTGAAGGTGAAGCTTTCTTT.

This clone was seen a few times. Here the CDR3 DNA reads TGTGCCAGCAGTTTAATAAGGGGAATAAATTATGGCTACACCTTC. The encoded protein is CASSLIRGINYGYTF. The chain is built from TRBV28 and TRBJ1-2; D may be TRBD1 (5 bases). The length of the CDR3 is 15 residues. CDR1 and CDR2 (germline): MDHEN, SYDVKM. V was clipped by 2 bases and J by 5 bases, with 15 bases between them.

This clone appeared a few times. This chain uses TRBV7-6 with TRBJ2-7, with TRBD1 matching 9 bases. CDR3 length equals 14 residues. J gave up 6 bases and V 3 bases, and 6 bases lay outside the gene matches. Germline V gives CDR1 SGHVS, CDR2 FNYEAQ. In nucleotides, the CDR3 is TGTGCCAGCAGCTTTAAACAGGGGGCCAGCGAGCAGTACGTC. Its translation is CASSFKQGASEQYV.

With regard to this clone: Germline and junction disagree at one end, which may indicate a read error. The chain combines TRBV6-8 with TRBJ2-7; TRBD2 matches at 10 bases. This CDR3 comprises 15 residues. The germline V gene has CDR1 MNHGY and CDR2 SAAAGT. CDR3 sequence reads: CAISGGTSASYEQYF. DNA of the CDR3: TGTGCCATCAGTGGTGGGACTAGCGCGTCCTACGAGCAGTACTTC.